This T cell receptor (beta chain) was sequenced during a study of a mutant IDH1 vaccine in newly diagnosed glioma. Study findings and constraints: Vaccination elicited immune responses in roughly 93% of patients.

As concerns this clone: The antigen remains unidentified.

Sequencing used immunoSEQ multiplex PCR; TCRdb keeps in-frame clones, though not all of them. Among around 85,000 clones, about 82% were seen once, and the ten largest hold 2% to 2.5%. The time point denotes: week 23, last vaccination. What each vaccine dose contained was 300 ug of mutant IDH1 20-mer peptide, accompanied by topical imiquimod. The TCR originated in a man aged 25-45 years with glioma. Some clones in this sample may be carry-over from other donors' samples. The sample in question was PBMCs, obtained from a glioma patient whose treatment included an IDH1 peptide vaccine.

CDR3 DNA: TGTGCCAGCAGTGTAATAGGGACAGAAAATGAAAAACTGTTTTTT. Amino acids: CASSVIGTENEKLFF. V usage is TRBV2 and J usage is TRBJ1-4; TRBD1 agrees at 7 bases. Germline CDR1 is SNHLY and CDR2 is FYNNEI. The CDR3 is made up of 15 amino acids. V gave up 4 bases and J gave up 5 bases; unmatched junction bases: 7.